What follows describes a single T cell receptor (beta chain). An end of the junction does not agree with germline; a read error may underlie this. The sample is drawn from a study of blood T cell repertoires in COVID-19. Data came from immunoSEQ multiplex PCR; TCRdb stores just in-frame clones and leaves some out. The sample shows approximately 250,000 clones, about 86% of them seen only once. The sequence was obtained from a man between 25 and 39 years old with acute COVID-19. Sequenced sample: PBMCs or T cells enriched from blood (not recorded which).

This CDR3 reads CASSLGSAGDQFF. CDR3 bases: TGTGCTAGCAGCTTAGGTTCGGCGGGAGATCAGTTCTTC. The chain recombines TRBV7-7 with TRBJ2-1; 7 nucleotides agree with TRBD2. CDR1 is SSHAT and CDR2 is FNYEAQ in the germline V gene (reference sequence). The CDR3 is 13 amino acids.